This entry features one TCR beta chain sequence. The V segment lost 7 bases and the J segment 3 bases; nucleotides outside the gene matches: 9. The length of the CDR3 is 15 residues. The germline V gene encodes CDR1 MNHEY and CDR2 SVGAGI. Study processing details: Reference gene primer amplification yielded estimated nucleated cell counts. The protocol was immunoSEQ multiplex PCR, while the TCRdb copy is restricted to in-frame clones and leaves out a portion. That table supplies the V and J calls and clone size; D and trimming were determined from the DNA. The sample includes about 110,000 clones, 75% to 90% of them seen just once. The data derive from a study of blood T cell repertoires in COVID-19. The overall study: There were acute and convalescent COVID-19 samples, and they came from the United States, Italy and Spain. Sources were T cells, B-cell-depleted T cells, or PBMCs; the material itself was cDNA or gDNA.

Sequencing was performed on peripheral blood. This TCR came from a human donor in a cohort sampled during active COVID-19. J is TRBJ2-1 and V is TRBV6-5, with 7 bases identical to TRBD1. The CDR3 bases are TGTGCCAGCACCAGAACAGGGGCACTCTACAATGAGCAGTTCTTC. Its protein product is CASTRTGALYNEQFF.